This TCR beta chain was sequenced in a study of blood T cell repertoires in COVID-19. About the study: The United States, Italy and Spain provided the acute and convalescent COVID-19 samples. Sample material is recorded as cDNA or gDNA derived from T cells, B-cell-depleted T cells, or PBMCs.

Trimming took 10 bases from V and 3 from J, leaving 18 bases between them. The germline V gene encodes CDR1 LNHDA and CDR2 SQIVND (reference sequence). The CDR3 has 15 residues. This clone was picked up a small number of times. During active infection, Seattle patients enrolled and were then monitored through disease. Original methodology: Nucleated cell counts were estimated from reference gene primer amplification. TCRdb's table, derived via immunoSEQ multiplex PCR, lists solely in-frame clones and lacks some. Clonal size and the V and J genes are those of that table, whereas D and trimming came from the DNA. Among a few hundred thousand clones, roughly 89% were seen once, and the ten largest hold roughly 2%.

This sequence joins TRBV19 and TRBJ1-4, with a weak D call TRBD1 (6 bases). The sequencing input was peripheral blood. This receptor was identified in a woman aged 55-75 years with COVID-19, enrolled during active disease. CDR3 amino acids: CATRMGGAANEKLFF. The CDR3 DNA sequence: TGTGCCACCCGCATGGGGGGGGCGGCTAATGAAAAACTGTTTTTT.